This section outlines one TCR beta chain sequence together with its context. Its antigen is not identified. This specimen comes from a study of PD-1 blockade in classical Hodgkin lymphoma. Relapses following autologous stem cell transplantation were seen in all patients, with brentuximab vedotin exposure varying. The CDR3 totals 16 residues. With 1 base removed from V and 2 bases from J, the gap between germline ends came to 13 bases. Germline-derived CDR1 and CDR2 are SEHNR and FQNEAQ (reference sequence). Study findings and constraints: There was a significant rise in CD4+ TCR diversity by C4D1, with no such rise for CD8+. TCR diversity at baseline was reported to be reduced in newly diagnosed patients relative to healthy donors. Complete responders showed a baseline diversity that resembled the diversity of newly diagnosed patients.

Using immunoSEQ multiplex PCR, the repertoire was profiled, and TCRdb retains in-frame clones only, with some absent. Of some 100,000 clones listed, 92% were seen once; the top ten hold roughly 2.8%. The input for sequencing was peripheral blood mononuclear cells (PBMCs), taken at baseline. This TCR came from a human donor with classical Hodgkin lymphoma. J is TRBJ2-3 and V is TRBV7-9; a possible D gene is TRBD1 (7 bases). The CDR3 protein is CASSLGRGQDTDTQYF. For the CDR3, the DNA is TGTGCCAGCAGCTTAGGGAGGGGGCAGGACACAGATACGCAGTATTTT.